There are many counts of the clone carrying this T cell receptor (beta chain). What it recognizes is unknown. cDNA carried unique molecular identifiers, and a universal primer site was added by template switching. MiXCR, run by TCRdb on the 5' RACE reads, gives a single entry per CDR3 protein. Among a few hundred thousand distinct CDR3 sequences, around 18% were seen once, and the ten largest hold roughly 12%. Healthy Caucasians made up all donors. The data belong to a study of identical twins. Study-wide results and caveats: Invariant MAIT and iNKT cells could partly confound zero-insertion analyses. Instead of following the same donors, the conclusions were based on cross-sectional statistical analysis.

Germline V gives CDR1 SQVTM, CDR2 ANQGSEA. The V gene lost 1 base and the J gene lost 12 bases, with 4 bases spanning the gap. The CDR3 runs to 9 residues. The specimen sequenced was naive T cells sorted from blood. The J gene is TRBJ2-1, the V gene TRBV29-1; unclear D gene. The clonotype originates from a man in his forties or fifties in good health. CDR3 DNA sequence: TGCAGCGTTGAAGGGGGGCAGTTCTTC. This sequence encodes CSVEGGQFF.